This T cell receptor beta chain emerged from a study of response to subunit inactivated influenza vaccine. Study conclusions and caveats: Only a handful of new T cells, the authors suggested, are recruited with each seasonal influenza vaccination.

Comments on this clonotype: Its antigen is as yet unknown.

The CDR3 extends over 14 amino acids. Unmatched junction bases numbered 3, after V lost 2 bases and J lost 3 bases. Germline V gives CDR1 SGHTA, CDR2 FQGTGA. One entry per CDR3 protein results from TCRdb running MiXCR on the RT-PCR reads. This table has about 150,000 distinct CDR3 sequences, about 10% appearing once. The material was CD8+ T cells sorted from PBMCs, obtained roughly 24 months after vaccination. The chain joins TRBV7-3 to TRBJ2-7; 8 bases are a match to TRBD2. This clonotype was sampled from a man aged 50-75 years who received an inactivated influenza vaccine. CDR3 region: CASSLDSGSYEQYF. For the CDR3, the DNA is TGTGCCAGCAGCTTAGACAGCGGGAGCTACGAGCAGTACTTC.